This T cell receptor (beta chain) emerged from a study of CD8+ T cells in alopecia areata. Extracted RNA was reverse transcribed, and the resulting cDNA served as sequencing template. Here immunoSEQ multiplex PCR was the method, and the copy in TCRdb shows in-frame clones only, minus some. The repertoire has about 140,000 clones, roughly 58% of them found once; the top ten carry about 40%. Sorted populations comprised CD4+ and CD8+ T cells obtained from PBMCs. Overall study results and limits: More clonal than normal scalp was lesional scalp, particularly alopecia totalis/universalis. Normal-skin resident alphabeta T cells also appear among scalp sample sequences. Against the mouse data, patients shared TCRs less clearly, possibly for HLA reasons.

This clone appeared a single time. Its antigen is currently unknown. Trimming at V came to 0 bases and at J to 3 bases, leaving 4 bases not matched to a gene. Germline values: CDR1 MNHEY, CDR2 SVGAGI. The CDR3 is 16 amino acids. This chain uses TRBV6-5 with TRBJ2-7; 11 bases fit TRBD2. The TCR was taken from a human donor in good health. The sample consisted of CD8+ T cells sorted from blood. In DNA, the CDR3 is TGTGCCAGCAGTTACTCTTCGGGACTAGCGGACTACGAGCAGTACTTC. This gives the protein CASSYSSGLADYEQYF.